One and the same sample provided the 6 T cell receptor beta chains below, sequenced in a study of blood T cell repertoires in COVID-19. Generated by immunoSEQ multiplex PCR, the TCRdb table keeps only in-frame clones and is missing some. The sample records fewer than 400,000 clones, about 92% being singletons. The sequenced sample consisted of PBMCs or T cells enriched from blood (not recorded which). The receptor source for this set is a woman aged 25-40 years who had recovered from COVID-19.

The chain uses TRBV3-1 (or the pseudogene TRBV3-2) and TRBJ1-6; tentative D call: TRBD1 (6 bases). This CDR3 is built from 17 residues. Trimming left V 1 base short and J 7 bases short, with 17 bases between. Germline CDR1 and CDR2: LGHDT and YNNKEL (reference sequence). The CDR3 DNA reads TGTGCCAGCAGCCAAGCCGGTCCAAGGGGGGGGAATTCACCCCTCCACTTT. Encoded protein: CASSQAGPRGGNSPLHF.

For the CDR3, the DNA is TGTGCCAGCAGCTTTCATGGGCAGCTCCTCAATCAGCCCCAGCATTTT. This translates into CASSFHGQLLNQPQHF. The chain carries TRBV7-2 and TRBJ1-5; D unresolved. Per the germline V gene, CDR1 is SGHTA and CDR2 is FQGNSA. V shed 3 bases and J shed 3 bases, with 15 bases lying between them. The CDR3 runs 16 residues.

The rearrangement uses TRBV3-1 (or the pseudogene TRBV3-2) and TRBJ2-2; D ambiguous. Trimming left V 5 bases short and J 6 bases short, with 10 bases between. This CDR3 is 13 amino acids long. Germline CDR1 LGHDT, CDR2 YNNKEL (reference sequence). CDR3: CASSEQRPGELFF. In nucleotides, the CDR3 is TGTGCCAGCAGCGAACAGAGACCCGGGGAGCTGTTTTTT.

V and J are TRBV18 and TRBJ1-3, with TRBD1 as a possible D gene (5 bases). Germline CDR1 reads KGHSH; CDR2 reads LQKENI. Deletions cut 3 bases from V and 2 bases from J, with 11 bases between. This CDR3 region has 15 residues. The CDR3 loop is CASSPPGTPGNTIYF. CDR3 nucleotides: TGTGCCAGCTCACCGCCCGGGACTCCTGGAAACACCATATATTTT.

The V and J genes are TRBV7-9 and TRBJ2-1; TRBD2 agrees at 12 bases. Trimming took 5 bases from V and 6 from J; bases not matched to a gene: 5. Germline CDR1 reads SEHNR; CDR2 reads FQNEAQ (reference sequence). This CDR3 has 15 amino acids. CDR3 protein: CASSRRTSGINEQFF. CDR3 bases: TGTGCCAGCAGCCGAAGGACTAGCGGGATCAATGAGCAGTTCTTC.

The genes are TRBV3-1 (or the pseudogene TRBV3-2) and TRBJ2-3, with 8 bases that match TRBD2. CDR1 LGHDT and CDR2 YNNKEL come from the germline V gene (reference sequence). The ends lost 4 bases at V and 5 bases at J; junction bases unmatched: 14. The CDR3 covers 17 residues. CDR3 amino acids: CASSPRSGGRLLDTQYF. The CDR3 bases are TGTGCCAGCAGCCCCAGGAGTGGCGGGAGGTTGTTAGATACGCAGTATTTT.